A selection of T cell receptor beta chains follows, all from one sample in a study of T cells after yellow fever vaccination. Via MiXCR, TCRdb re-called the 5' RACE reads, giving one row per CDR3 protein. In the table there are some 320,000 distinct CDR3 sequences, roughly 3.9% of which are singletons. The sample in question was PBMCs, obtained 5 days after the yellow fever booster vaccination. All receptors derive from a man aged 18 to 29 who received the YFV17D yellow fever vaccine. Each CDR3 is given with its conserved first and last residue. A D gene is named only where the DNA matches it firmly. Clone size is stated in some rows and not others, as once, few, many or a class when expanded.

CDR3aa	CDR3nt	abundance	v_gene	j_gene	d_gene
CASSYYFGVNYGYTF	TGTGCCAGCAGTTATTATTTTGGGGTTAACTATGGCTACACCTTC	-	TRBV6-5	TRBJ1-2	-
CASSLVGLAGGQTQYF	TGTGCCAGCAGCTTAGTAGGACTAGCGGGGGGCCAGACCCAGTACTTC	few	TRBV7-2	TRBJ2-5	TRBD2
CASSQDPSSWSTEAFF	TGTGCCAGCAGCCAAGATCCTAGCAGTTGGAGCACTGAAGCTTTCTTT	few	TRBV3-1	TRBJ1-1	-
CASSLVSSTNYGYTF	TGCGCCAGCAGCTTGGTTAGCTCTACTAACTATGGCTACACCTTC	-	TRBV5-1	TRBJ1-2	-
CASREGGLITSYNSPLHF	TGTGCCAGCAGGGAAGGGGGACTTATTACCTCCTATAATTCACCCCTCCACTTT	few	TRBV5-5	TRBJ1-6	-
CASKAGWGDYGYTF	TGTGCCAGCAAAGCCGGGTGGGGGGACTATGGCTACACCTTC	few	TRBV2	TRBJ1-2	-
CASRAGPGDTQYF	TGTGCCAGCAGGGCAGGCCCAGGAGATACGCAGTATTTT	-	TRBV12-3/TRBV12-4	TRBJ2-3	-
CASRTTGTDTQYF	TGTGCCAGCAGGACAACAGGGACAGATACGCAGTATTTT	few	TRBV7-2	TRBJ2-3	-
CASSWRWDRPF	TGTGCCAGCAGCTGGAGGTGGGACAGGCCATTC	few	TRBV7-2	TRBJ2-7	TRBD1
CASSYVVKSTDTQYF	TGTGCCAGCAGCTACGTCGTAAAGAGCACAGATACGCAGTATTTT	few	TRBV7-8	TRBJ2-3	-
CASSLGGTDNQPQHF	TGTGCCAGCAGCTTAGGCGGAACCGACAATCAGCCCCAGCATTTT	many	TRBV7-9	TRBJ1-5	-
CASSRATASGELFF	TGCGCCAGCAGCCGCGCTACAGCGTCCGGGGAGCTGTTTTTT	few	TRBV4-1	TRBJ2-2	-
CASSQAGVNYGYTF	TGCGCCAGCAGCCAAGCCGGGGTCAACTATGGCTACACCTTC	many	TRBV4-1	TRBJ1-2	-
CASQPQGPSSNQPQHF	TGTGCCTCACAGCCCCAGGGGCCTAGTAGCAATCAGCCCCAGCATTTT	many	TRBV6-5	TRBJ1-5	-
CASSLDEVSKNIQYF	TGTGCCAGCAGCTTAGATGAAGTCTCCAAAAACATTCAGTACTTC	many	TRBV7-8	TRBJ2-4	-
CASSFREYYGYTF	TGTGCCAGCAGCTTCCGGGAATACTATGGCTACACCTTC	few	TRBV7-2	TRBJ1-2	-
CASRALERAGYTF	TGTGCCAGCAGGGCTTTGGAGCGGGCTGGCTACACCTTC	many	TRBV12-3/TRBV12-4	TRBJ1-2	-
CASSPPAGPDTQYF	TGTGCCAGCTCACCACCCGCAGGGCCAGATACGCAGTATTTT	few	TRBV18	TRBJ2-3	-
CSAHLVSGGATDTQYF	TGCAGTGCCCACCTTGTTAGCGGGGGGGCAACAGATACGCAGTATTTT	-	TRBV20-1	TRBJ2-3	TRBD2
CASSSSGGAEDTQYF	TGTGCCAGCAGTTCTAGCGGGGGGGCGGAAGATACGCAGTATTTT	-	TRBV27	TRBJ2-3	TRBD2
CASSLGIVEQGATYNEQFF	TGCGCCAGCAGCTTGGGGATTGTCGAACAGGGGGCCACCTACAATGAGCAGTTCTTC	-	TRBV5-1	TRBJ2-1	TRBD1
CASSQAAQGGTGELIF	TGTGCCAGCAGCCAAGCTGCCCAGGGGGGGACCGGGGAGCTGATTTTT	-	TRBV3-1	TRBJ2-2	-
CASSLWNRLNTEAFF	TGCGCCAGCAGCTTGTGGAACAGACTGAACACTGAAGCTTTCTTT	many	TRBV5-1	TRBJ1-1	-
CASRHQGRMNTEAFF	TGTGCCAGCAGACACCAGGGTAGGATGAACACTGAAGCTTTCTTT	few	TRBV6-1	TRBJ1-1	-
CASTRPGGSWNSPLHF	TGTGCCAGCACCAGACCAGGGGGCTCGTGGAATTCACCCCTCCACTTT	-	TRBV12-3/TRBV12-4	TRBJ1-6	TRBD1
CASSTGPTGGHYGYTF	TGTGCCAGCAGCACCGGTCCTACAGGGGGCCACTATGGCTACACCTTC	few	TRBV28	TRBJ1-2	TRBD1
CASSQKVAGEDGNTIYF	TGCGCCAGCAGCCAGAAAGTGGCAGGGGAAGATGGAAACACCATATATTTT	-	TRBV5-1	TRBJ1-3	-
CASSPGQGKGDTEAFF	TGTGCCAGCAGCCCCGGACAGGGGAAGGGGGACACTGAAGCTTTCTTT	-	TRBV3-1	TRBJ1-1	TRBD1
CASSPPGQVKLLAKNIQYF	TGTGCCAGCAGCCCACCGGGACAGGTTAAATTGCTAGCCAAAAACATTCAGTACTTC	many	TRBV11-2	TRBJ2-4	TRBD1
CASSRTRDRAYNEQFF	TGCGCCAGCAGCCGCACCAGGGACAGGGCCTACAATGAGCAGTTCTTC	few	TRBV5-1	TRBJ2-1	TRBD1
CASRGQFYEQYF	TGTGCCTCCAGGGGGCAGTTCTACGAGCAGTACTTC	few	TRBV7-2	TRBJ2-7	TRBD1
CASSLQGQGYGYTF	TGTGCCAGCAGCTTGCAGGGGCAAGGCTATGGCTACACCTTC	few	TRBV7-2	TRBJ1-2	-
CASSYSRGPPFF	TGTGCCAGCAGTTACTCTCGGGGCCCCCCGTTCTTC	many	TRBV6-2/TRBV6-3	TRBJ2-1	-
CASSLSAGRNTIYF	TGTGCCAGCAGCTTGTCGGCGGGACGAAACACCATATATTTT	-	TRBV5-6	TRBJ1-3	-
CASSEDRGKNSPLHF	TGCGCCAGCAGCGAGGACAGGGGGAAGAATTCACCCCTCCACTTT	few	TRBV5-1	TRBJ1-6	TRBD1
CASSVTGANNEQFF	TGTGCCAGCAGCGTAACCGGGGCTAACAATGAGCAGTTCTTC	few	TRBV9	TRBJ2-1	-
CSVEGVGETQYF	TGCAGCGTTGAAGGGGTGGGGGAGACCCAGTACTTC	few	TRBV29-1	TRBJ2-5	-
CASSYSVKSYEQYF	TGTGCCAGCAGTTACTCGGTCAAGTCCTACGAGCAGTACTTC	few	TRBV6-5	TRBJ2-7	-
CASRGVRINEQFF	TGTGCCAGCAGGGGCGTGCGAATCAATGAGCAGTTCTTC	-	TRBV3-1	TRBJ2-1	-
CASSPMGSREKLFF	TGCGCCAGCAGCCCCATGGGCAGCAGGGAAAAACTGTTTTTT	-	TRBV4-3	TRBJ1-4	-
CASSQEGIEQYF	TGTGCCAGCAGCCAAGAAGGGATCGAGCAGTACTTC	few	TRBV4-2	TRBJ2-7	-
CASSLYSGTTDTQYF	TGTGCCAGCAGTTTATATTCAGGAACCACAGATACGCAGTATTTT	-	TRBV28	TRBJ2-3	-
CASSVAAGTYNEQFF	TGTGCCAGCAGCGTGGCCGCGGGGACCTACAATGAGCAGTTCTTC	few	TRBV9	TRBJ2-1	-
CASSPLGRGVGGELFF	TGTGCCAGCAGCCCCCTTGGGCGGGGGGTTGGCGGGGAGCTGTTTTTT	-	TRBV3-1	TRBJ2-2	TRBD2
CASSTNRDYQETQYF	TGCGCCAGCAGCACTAACCGGGACTACCAAGAGACCCAGTACTTC	many	TRBV5-1	TRBJ2-5	-
CASSPPSQQETQYF	TGTGCCAGCAGCCCCCCTTCCCAACAAGAGACCCAGTACTTC	-	TRBV7-9	TRBJ2-5	-
CASSGTANYGYTF	TGTGCCAGCAGTGGAACAGCTAACTATGGCTACACCTTC	many	TRBV25-1	TRBJ1-2	-
CSVDSGDTEAFF	TGCAGCGTTGACTCAGGGGACACTGAAGCTTTCTTT	few	TRBV29-1	TRBJ1-1	-
CASSPGTGDTGELFF	TGTGCCAGCAGTCCCGGGACAGGGGATACCGGGGAGCTGTTTTTT	many	TRBV12-3/TRBV12-4	TRBJ2-2	TRBD1
CASSRGGSAGIYNEQFF	TGTGCCAGCAGCAGGGGCGGTTCAGCGGGGATATACAATGAGCAGTTCTTC	-	TRBV3-1	TRBJ2-1	TRBD2
CASGPGTGNTEAFF	TGTGCCAGCGGGCCTGGGACAGGGAACACTGAAGCTTTCTTT	many	TRBV7-9	TRBJ1-1	TRBD1
CASSLAAGARADTQYF	TGCGCCAGCAGCTTGGCGGCGGGGGCGCGAGCAGATACGCAGTATTTT	few	TRBV5-1	TRBJ2-3	-